This record covers a single TCR beta chain. This specimen comes from a study of shared clonotypes between healthy human individuals. V was shortened by 0 bases and J by 3 bases, with 9 bases between the two germline ends. CDR1 is LGHNA and CDR2 is YNFKEQ in the germline V gene. The CDR3 is 15 amino acids. Clones were sequenced by immunoSEQ multiplex PCR, and TCRdb holds only the in-frame ones, with some missing. The data show 2,500,000 or so clones, roughly 93% seen once. This TCR came from a man younger than 35 in good health. Some clones in this sample may be carry-over from other donors' samples. Source material: naive CD4+ T cells from PBMCs. The sample's subset: CD45RA+ positively selected. The chain is built from TRBV4-2 and TRBJ1-5; no definite D call. The CDR3 loop is CASSQDEGYNQPQHF. The CDR3 DNA is TGTGCCAGCAGCCAAGACGAAGGGTACAATCAGCCCCAGCATTTT.